This T cell receptor (beta chain) originates from a study of blood T cell repertoires in COVID-19. The data were produced by immunoSEQ multiplex PCR, yet TCRdb's version contains in-frame clones alone and is incomplete. This table has fewer than 120,000 clones, about 72% appearing once. CDR3 length: 12 residues. The ends were cut back, 7 bases at V and 0 bases at J, with 6 bases in the middle. The sequencing sample was made of peripheral blood. The chain uses TRBV12-3 or TRBV12-4 and TRBJ1-1; no reliable D call. The receptor's source is a woman aged 60-70 years with acute or convalescent COVID-19. The CDR3 coding sequence is TGTGCCAGCACCCGTATGAACACTGAAGCTTTCTTT. Amino acid sequence: CASTRMNTEAFF.